The T cell receptor (beta chain) described here comes from a study of CD8 T cells in ankylosing spondylitis (dated by TCRdb to the late 2010s). Notes on the research overall: To find TCR variants linked to disease, the study profiled T cell receptor beta repertoires in ankylosing spondylitis patients and healthy donors. The whole study cohort included over a hundred healthy donors and 20 to 30 ankylosing spondylitis patients. Peripheral blood was sampled, and synovial fluid was additionally collected from ankylosing spondylitis patients.

The germline V gene (reference sequence) provides CDR1 DFQATT and CDR2 SNEGSKA. The CDR3 spans 15 residues, from the cysteine through the phenylalanine. Only the CDR3 part of the read is kept: 45 bases, read in frame from the first base. The junction shows trimming of 0 bases on V and 7 bases on J, and the gene matches do not reach 11 bases of it. This clonotype was recorded many times. Its antigen target is currently unknown. Base qualities were left out, and no much larger clone turns up one base away. The study at large found these results: The disease-linked clones showed a CD8+ phenotype and occurred at relatively low frequencies in peripheral blood. Significant enrichment of the disease-linked clones was reported in matched synovial fluid samples from ankylosing spondylitis patients. Blood from ankylosing spondylitis patients appeared to be characterized by a TCR beta motif made up of eight highly homologous amino acid variants. Some motif variants were previously reported in synovial fluid and blood of reactive arthritis patients, suggesting common disease-initiation mechanisms.

Reads for this sample came from an Illumina HiSeq 2500. Quantitative 5'-RACE with molecular barcodes was used to prepare TCR beta libraries. Per the original workflow: A new computational method based on a probabilistic model of VDJ rearrangement was used to identify disease-linked TCR variants. Clones were called with MiXCR by TCRdb after fastp trimmed the public reads at Q25, and only in-frame beta chains were retained. Identical CDR3 protein sequences are pooled into one entry, listed with their most common genes and DNA. The V and J calls were determined by TCRdb, not by the authors. In this sample the table shows 200,000 to 300,000 distinct CDR3 sequences, 10% of which occur a single time. 2.6% of the sample is held by the ten biggest clonotypes.

Recombination linked TRBV20-1 to TRBJ2-7, with 8 bases aligning to TRBD2. The sequence came from a male donor with ankylosing spondylitis or in good health (not recorded which). What was sequenced was blood, either unsorted or a sorted T cell fraction (not recorded which). The nucleotides are TGCAGTGCTAGAGATGCGGAAGCGGGGGTTAAAGAGCAGTACTTC. This yields the protein CSARDAEAGVKEQYF.